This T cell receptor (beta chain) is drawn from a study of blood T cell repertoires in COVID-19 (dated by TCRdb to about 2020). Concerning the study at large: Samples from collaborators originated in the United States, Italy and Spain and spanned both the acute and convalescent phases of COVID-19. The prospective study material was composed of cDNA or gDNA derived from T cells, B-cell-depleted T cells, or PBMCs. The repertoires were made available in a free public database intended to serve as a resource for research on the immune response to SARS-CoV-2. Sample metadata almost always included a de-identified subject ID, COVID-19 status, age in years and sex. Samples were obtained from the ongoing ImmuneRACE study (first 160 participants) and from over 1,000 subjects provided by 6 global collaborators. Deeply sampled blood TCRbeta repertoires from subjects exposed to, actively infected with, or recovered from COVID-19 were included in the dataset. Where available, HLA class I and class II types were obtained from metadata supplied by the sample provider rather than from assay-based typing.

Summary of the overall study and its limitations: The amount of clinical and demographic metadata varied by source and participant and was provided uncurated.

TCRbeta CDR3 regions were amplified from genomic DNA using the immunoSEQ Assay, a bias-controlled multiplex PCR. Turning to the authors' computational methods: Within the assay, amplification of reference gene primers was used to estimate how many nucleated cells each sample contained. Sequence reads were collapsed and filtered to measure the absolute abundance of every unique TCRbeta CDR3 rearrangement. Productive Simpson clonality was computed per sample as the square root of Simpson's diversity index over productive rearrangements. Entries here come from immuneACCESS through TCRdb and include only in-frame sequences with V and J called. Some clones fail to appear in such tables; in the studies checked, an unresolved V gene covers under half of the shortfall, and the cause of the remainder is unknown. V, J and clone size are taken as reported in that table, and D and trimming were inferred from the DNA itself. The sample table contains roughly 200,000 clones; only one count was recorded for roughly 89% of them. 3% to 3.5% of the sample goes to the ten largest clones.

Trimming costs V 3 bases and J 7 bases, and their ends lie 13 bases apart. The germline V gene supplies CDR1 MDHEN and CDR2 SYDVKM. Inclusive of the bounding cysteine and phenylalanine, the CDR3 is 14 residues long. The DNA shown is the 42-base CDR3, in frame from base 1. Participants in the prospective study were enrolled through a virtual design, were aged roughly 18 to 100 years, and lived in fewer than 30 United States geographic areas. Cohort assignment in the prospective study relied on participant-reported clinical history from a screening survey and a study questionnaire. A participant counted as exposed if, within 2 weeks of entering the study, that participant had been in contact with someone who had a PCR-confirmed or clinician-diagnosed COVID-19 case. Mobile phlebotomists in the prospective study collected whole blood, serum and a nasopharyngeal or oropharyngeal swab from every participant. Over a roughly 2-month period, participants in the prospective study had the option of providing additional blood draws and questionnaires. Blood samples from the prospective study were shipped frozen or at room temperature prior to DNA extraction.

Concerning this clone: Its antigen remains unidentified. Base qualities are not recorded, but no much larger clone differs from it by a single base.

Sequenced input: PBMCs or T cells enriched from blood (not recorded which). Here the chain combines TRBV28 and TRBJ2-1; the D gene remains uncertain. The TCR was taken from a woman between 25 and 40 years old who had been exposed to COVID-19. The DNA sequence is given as TGTGCCAGCAGTTTTCCCCTTCTAGTGAATGAGCAGTTCTTC. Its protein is CASSFPLLVNEQFF.